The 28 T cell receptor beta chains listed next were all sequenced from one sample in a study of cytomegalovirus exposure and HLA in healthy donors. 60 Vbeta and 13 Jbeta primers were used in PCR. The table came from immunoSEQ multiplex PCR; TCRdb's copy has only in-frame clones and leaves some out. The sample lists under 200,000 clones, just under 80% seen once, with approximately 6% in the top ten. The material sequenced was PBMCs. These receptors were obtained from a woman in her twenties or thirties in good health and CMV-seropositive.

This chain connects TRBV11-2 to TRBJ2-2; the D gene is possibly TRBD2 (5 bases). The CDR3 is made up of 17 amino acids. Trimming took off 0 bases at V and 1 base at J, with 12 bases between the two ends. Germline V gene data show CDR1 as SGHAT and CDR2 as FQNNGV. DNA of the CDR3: TGTGCCAGCAGCTTAGAATCTGGCGGGTGGAACACCGGGGAGCTGTTTTTT. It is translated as CASSLESGGWNTGELFF. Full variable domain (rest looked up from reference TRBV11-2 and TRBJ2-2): EAGVAQSPRYKIIEKRQSVAFWCNPISGHATLYWYQQILGQGPKLLIQFQNNGVVDDSQLPKDRFSAERLKGVDSTLKIQPAKLEDSAVYLCASSLESGGWNTGELFFGEGSRLTVL.

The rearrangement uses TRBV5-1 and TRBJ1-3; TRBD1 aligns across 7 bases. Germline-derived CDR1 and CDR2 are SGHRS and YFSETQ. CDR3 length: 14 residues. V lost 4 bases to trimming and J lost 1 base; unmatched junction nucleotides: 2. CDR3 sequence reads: CASSPGQSGNTIYF. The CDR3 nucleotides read TGCGCCAGCAGCCCGGGACAGTCTGGAAACACCATATATTTT.

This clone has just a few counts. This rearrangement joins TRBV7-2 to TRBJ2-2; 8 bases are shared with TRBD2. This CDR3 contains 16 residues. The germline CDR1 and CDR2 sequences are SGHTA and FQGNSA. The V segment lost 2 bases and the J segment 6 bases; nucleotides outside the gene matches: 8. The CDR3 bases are TGTGCCAGCAGCTTAATCCTCGGGGGGGGCCCCGGGGAGCTGTTTTTT. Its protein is CASSLILGGGPGELFF.

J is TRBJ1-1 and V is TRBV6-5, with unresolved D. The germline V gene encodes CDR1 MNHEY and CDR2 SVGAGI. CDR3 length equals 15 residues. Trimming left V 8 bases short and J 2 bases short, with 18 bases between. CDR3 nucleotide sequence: TGTGCCAGCTTAATACCTGGACTTCCTAACACTGAAGCTTTCTTT. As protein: CASLIPGLPNTEAFF.

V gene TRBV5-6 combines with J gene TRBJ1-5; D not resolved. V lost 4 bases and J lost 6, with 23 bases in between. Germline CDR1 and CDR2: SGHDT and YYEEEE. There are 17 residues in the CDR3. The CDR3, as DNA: TGTGCCAGCAGCCCCTTTGGCGGGATTGGCGGAAGTCAGCCCCAGCATTTT. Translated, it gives CASSPFGGIGGSQPQHF.

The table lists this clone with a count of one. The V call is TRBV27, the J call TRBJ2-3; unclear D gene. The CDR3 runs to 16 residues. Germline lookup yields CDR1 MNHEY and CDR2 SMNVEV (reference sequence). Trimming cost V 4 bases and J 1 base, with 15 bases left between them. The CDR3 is CASSSLMEYGTDTQYF. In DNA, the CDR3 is TGTGCCAGCAGTTCCCTAATGGAGTATGGCACAGATACGCAGTATTTT.

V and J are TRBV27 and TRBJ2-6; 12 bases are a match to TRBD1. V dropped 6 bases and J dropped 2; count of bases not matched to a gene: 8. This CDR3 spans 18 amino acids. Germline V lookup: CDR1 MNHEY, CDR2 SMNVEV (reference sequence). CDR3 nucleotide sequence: TGTGCCAGCAGGCCGGGACAGGGGGCACAGGCTGGGGCCAACGTCCTGACTTTC. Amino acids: CASRPGQGAQAGANVLTF.

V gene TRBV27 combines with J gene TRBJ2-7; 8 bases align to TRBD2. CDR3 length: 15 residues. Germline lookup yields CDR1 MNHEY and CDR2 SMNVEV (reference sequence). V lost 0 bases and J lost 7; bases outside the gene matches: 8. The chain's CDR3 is CASSLSIGLASEQYF. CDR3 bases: TGTGCCAGCAGTTTATCGATCGGACTAGCTAGTGAGCAGTACTTC.

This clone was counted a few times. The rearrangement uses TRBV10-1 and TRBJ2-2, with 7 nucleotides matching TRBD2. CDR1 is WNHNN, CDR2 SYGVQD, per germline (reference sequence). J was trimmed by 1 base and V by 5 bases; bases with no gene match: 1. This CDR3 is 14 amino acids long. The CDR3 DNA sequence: TGCGCCAGCAGTTCTAGCGGGAACACCGGGGAGCTGTTTTTT. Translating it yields CASSSSGNTGELFF.

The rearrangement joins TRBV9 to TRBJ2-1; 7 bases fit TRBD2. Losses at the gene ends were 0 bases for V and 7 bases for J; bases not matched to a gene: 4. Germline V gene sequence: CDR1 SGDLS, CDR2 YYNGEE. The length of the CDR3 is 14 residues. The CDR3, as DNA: TGTGCCAGCAGCGTAGAGGAGCGGGGAAATGAGCAGTTCTTC. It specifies CASSVEERGNEQFF.

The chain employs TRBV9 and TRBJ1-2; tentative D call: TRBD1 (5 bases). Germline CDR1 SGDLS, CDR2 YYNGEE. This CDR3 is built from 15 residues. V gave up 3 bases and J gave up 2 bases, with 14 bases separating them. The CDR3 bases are TGTGCCAGCAGCGCTACCTCGGGGGGAAACTATGGCTACACCTTC. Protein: CASSATSGGNYGYTF.

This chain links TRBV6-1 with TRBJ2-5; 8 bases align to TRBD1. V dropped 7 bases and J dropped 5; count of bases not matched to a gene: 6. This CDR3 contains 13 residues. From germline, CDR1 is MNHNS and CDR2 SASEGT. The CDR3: CASIRGPGETQYF. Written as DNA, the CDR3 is TGTGCCAGCATCAGGGGGCCAGGGGAGACCCAGTACTTC.

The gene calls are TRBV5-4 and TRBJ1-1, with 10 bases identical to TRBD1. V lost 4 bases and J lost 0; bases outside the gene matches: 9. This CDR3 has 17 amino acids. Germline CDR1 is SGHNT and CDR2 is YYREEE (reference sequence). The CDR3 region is CASSVGTGAKMNTEAFF. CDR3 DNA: TGTGCCAGCAGCGTCGGGACAGGGGCAAAGATGAACACTGAAGCTTTCTTT.

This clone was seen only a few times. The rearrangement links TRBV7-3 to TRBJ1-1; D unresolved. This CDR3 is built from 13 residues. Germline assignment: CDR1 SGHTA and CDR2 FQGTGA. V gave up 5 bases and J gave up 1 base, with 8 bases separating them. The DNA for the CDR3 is TGTGCCAGCAGCGGAGGATGGAACACTGAAGCTTTCTTT. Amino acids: CASSGGWNTEAFF.

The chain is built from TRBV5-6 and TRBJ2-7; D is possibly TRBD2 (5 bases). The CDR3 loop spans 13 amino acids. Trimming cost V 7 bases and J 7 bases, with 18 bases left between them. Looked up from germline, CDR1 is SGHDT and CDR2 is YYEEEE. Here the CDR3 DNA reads TGTGCCAGCCAGTATATGGCGGAGCGGGAGCAGTACTTC. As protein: CASQYMAEREQYF. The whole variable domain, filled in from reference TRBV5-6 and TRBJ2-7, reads DAGVTQSPTHLIKTRGQQVTLRCSPKSGHDTVSWYQQALGQGPQFIFQYYEEEERQRGNFPDRFSGHQFPNYSSELNVNALLLGDSALYLCASQYMAEREQYFGPGTRLTVT.

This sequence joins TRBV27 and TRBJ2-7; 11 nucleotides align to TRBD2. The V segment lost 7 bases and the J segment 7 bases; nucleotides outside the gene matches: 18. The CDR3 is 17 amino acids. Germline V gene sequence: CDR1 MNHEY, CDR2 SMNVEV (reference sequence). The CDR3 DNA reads TGTGCCAGCACCCTCTTCGGGACTAGCGGCTATAGCACAGAGCAGTACTTC. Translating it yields CASTLFGTSGYSTEQYF.

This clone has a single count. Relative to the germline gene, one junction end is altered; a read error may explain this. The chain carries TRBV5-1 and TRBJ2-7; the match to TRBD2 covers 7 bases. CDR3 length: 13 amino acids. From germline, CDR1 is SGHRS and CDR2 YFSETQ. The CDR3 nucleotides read TGCGCCAGCACCGGGAGGTCCGGGCCTTCTCCCACTTTC. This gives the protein CASTGRSGPSPTF.

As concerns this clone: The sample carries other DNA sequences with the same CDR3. CDR3 protein: CASRLVGLYEQYF. CDR3 coding DNA: TGTGCCAGCAGGCTCGTTGGCTTATACGAGCAGTACTTC. The chain employs TRBV28 and TRBJ2-7; D not resolved. Per the germline V gene, CDR1 is MDHEN and CDR2 is SYDVKM. This CDR3 is built from 13 residues. V gave up 6 bases and J gave up 4 bases, with 13 bases separating them. The variable domain in full, completed from reference TRBV28 and TRBJ2-7, reads DVKVTQSSRYLVKRTGEKVFLECVQDMDHENMFWYRQDPGLGLRLIYFSYDVKMKEKGDIPEGYSVSREKKERFSLILESASTNQTSMYLCASRLVGLYEQYFGPGTRLTVT.

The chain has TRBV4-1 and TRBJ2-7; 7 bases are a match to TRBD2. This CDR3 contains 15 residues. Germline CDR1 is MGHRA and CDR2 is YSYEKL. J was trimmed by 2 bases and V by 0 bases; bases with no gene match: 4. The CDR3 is CASSQELGLAYEQYF. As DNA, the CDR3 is TGCGCCAGCAGCCAAGAACTAGGACTAGCCTACGAGCAGTACTTC.

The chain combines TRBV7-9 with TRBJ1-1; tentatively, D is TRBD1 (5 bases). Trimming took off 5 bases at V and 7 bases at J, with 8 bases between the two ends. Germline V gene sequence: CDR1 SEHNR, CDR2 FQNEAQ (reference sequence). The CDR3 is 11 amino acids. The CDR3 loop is CASSRGLEAFF. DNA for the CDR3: TGTGCCAGCAGCCGGGGACTTGAAGCTTTCTTT.

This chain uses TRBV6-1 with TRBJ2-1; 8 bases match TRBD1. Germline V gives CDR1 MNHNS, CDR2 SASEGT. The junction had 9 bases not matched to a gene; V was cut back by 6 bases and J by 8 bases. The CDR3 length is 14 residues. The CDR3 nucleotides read TGTGCCAGCAGCCCATGGACAGGGAAATATGAGCAGTTCTTC. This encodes CASSPWTGKYEQFF.

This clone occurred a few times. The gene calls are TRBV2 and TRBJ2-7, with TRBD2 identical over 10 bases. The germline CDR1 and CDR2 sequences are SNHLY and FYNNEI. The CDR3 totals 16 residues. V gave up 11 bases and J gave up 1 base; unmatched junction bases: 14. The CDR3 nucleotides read TGTGCCTCGCCAGGGGGAGGGACTAGCGAATCCTACGAGCAGTACTTC. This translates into CASPGGGTSESYEQYF.

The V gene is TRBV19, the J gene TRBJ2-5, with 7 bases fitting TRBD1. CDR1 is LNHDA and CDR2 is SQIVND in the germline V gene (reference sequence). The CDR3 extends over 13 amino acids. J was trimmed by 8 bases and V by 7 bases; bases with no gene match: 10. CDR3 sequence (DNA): TGTGCCAGTACTCCGGGACACAGGGGAACCCAGTACTTC. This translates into CASTPGHRGTQYF.

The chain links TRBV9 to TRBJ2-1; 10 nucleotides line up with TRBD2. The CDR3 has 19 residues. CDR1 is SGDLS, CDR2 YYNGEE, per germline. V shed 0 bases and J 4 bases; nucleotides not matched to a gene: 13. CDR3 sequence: CASSVGIAGGRSPYNEQFF. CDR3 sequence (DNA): TGTGCCAGCAGCGTAGGGATAGCGGGAGGAAGGAGCCCATACAATGAGCAGTTCTTC.

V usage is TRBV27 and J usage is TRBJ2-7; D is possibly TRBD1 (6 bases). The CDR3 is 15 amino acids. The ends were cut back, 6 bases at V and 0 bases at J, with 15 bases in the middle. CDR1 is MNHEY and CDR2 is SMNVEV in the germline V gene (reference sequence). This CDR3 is CASRDAGTISYEQYF. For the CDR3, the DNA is TGTGCCAGCAGAGACGCCGGGACAATCTCCTACGAGCAGTACTTC.

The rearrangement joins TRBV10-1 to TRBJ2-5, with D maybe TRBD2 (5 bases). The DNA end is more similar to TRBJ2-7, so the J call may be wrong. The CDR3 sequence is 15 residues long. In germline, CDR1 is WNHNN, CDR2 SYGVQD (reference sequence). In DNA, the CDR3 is TGCGCCAGCAGTGAACAAACGGGAATAACTTACGAGCAGTACTTC. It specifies CASSEQTGITYEQYF.

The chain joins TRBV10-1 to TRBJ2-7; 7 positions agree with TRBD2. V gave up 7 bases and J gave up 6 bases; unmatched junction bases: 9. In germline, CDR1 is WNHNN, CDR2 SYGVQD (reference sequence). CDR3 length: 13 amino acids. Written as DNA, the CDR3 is TGCGCCAGCATCAAGCGGGAAATGAGCGAGCAGTACTTC. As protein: CASIKREMSEQYF.

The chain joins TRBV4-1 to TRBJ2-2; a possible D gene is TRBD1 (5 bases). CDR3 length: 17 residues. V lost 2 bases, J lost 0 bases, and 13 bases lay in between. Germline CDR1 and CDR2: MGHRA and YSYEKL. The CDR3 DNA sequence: TGCGCCAGCAGCCAACCCAGGACACTAACGAACACCGGGGAGCTGTTTTTT. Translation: CASSQPRTLTNTGELFF.